Following are 8 T cell receptor beta chains from one sample sequenced in a study of blood T cells in healthy people across ages. A J-beta primer mix and a sample-barcoded 5' primer were used in a second PCR of about 7 to 12 cycles. One entry per CDR3 protein results from TCRdb running MiXCR on the 5' RACE reads. The table has some 700,000 distinct CDR3 sequences, around 46% seen once; the top ten hold 20% to 25%. What was sequenced was blood. These TCRs come from a woman aged 60-70 years in good health.

Many counts were recorded for this clonotype. V usage is TRBV12-3 or TRBV12-4 and J usage is TRBJ2-4; either TRBD1 or TRBD2 may fit D (5 bases each). V lost 4 bases and J lost 5, with 15 bases in between. The CDR3 is 15 residues long. CDR3 nucleotides: TGTGCCAGCAGTTATTCGGCCGGGGACCAAAACATTCAGTACTTC. Its protein is CASSYSAGDQNIQYF.

This clonotype was seen ten or more times. The V call is TRBV28, the J call TRBJ2-7; D is possibly TRBD1 (5 bases). The V end was cut by 1 base, the J end by 3 bases, with 10 bases between. Germline V gene sequence: CDR1 MDHEN, CDR2 SYDVKM. This CDR3 contains 14 residues. The CDR3 spells CASSLLAGYYEQYF. The CDR3 coding sequence is TGTGCCAGCAGTTTATTAGCAGGGTACTACGAGCAGTACTTC.

Only a few counts were recorded for this clonotype. The gene calls are TRBV20-1 and TRBJ2-3; possibly TRBD2 for D (7 bases). CDR3 length: 13 residues. V lost 5 bases, J lost 3 bases, and 12 bases lay in between. Germline V gives CDR1 DFQATT, CDR2 SNEGSKA (reference sequence). The CDR3, as DNA: TGCAGTGCTGAGGGGGGGGCAACAGATACGCAGTATTTT. Translating gives CSAEGGATDTQYF.

This clonotype appeared many times. The V and J genes are TRBV29-1 and TRBJ2-5; D remains unclear. CDR1 is SQVTM, CDR2 ANQGSEA, per germline. The CDR3 sequence is 11 residues long. With 2 bases removed from V and 2 bases from J, the gap between germline ends came to 3 bases. CDR3 nucleotide sequence: TGCAGCGTTGAAACACAAGAGACCCAGTACTTC. Translation: CSVETQETQYF.

The chain is built from TRBV20-1 and TRBJ2-5; tentative D call: TRBD1 (6 bases). The J call could be wrong; TRBJ2-1 is a better fit for the DNA end. Per the germline V gene, CDR1 is DFQATT and CDR2 is SNEGSKA (reference sequence). This CDR3 region has 12 residues. DNA for the CDR3: TGCAGTGCTTACAGGGATCAAGAGACCCAGTTCTTC. Translated, it gives CSAYRDQETQFF.

The rearrangement uses TRBV25-1 and TRBJ1-6, with a tentative D call TRBD1 (5 bases). Looked up from germline, CDR1 is MGHDK and CDR2 is SYGVNS. The V and J ends lost 3 bases and 5 bases respectively, with 26 bases between them. The CDR3 has 20 amino acids. The CDR3 here is CASSDPSTPLQGGDNSPLHF. DNA for the CDR3: TGTGCCAGCAGTGACCCCTCCACTCCCTTGCAGGGCGGAGATAATTCACCCCTCCACTTT.

The chain couples TRBV30 to TRBJ1-2; no clear D. Trimming took 0 bases from V and 4 from J, leaving 6 bases between them. Per germline, CDR1 GTSNPN and CDR2 SVGIG (reference sequence). CDR3 length equals 12 residues. For the CDR3, the DNA is TGTGCCTGGAGTGTAACCAGCTATGGCTACACCTTC. Its protein is CAWSVTSYGYTF.

In its sample, this clonotype was seen a few times. The chain couples TRBV30 to TRBJ1-2; 8 bases map to TRBD1. CDR1 is GTSNPN, CDR2 SVGIG, per germline (reference sequence). V lost 1 base and J lost 0; bases outside the gene matches: 1. The CDR3 runs to 14 residues. CDR3 coding DNA: TGTGCCTGGAGTGGACAGGGGACTAACTATGGCTACACCTTC. Amino acids: CAWSGQGTNYGYTF.